This T cell receptor beta chain is drawn from a study of post-analysis software for immune sequencing data. Study results and caveats: Patients showed TRBV5-6, TRBV5-1 and TRBV20-1 among four to six TRBV segments more frequent than in controls. Strong co-clustering by F measure was seen for same-batch samples. Controls showed significantly higher normalized Chao1 diversity than did multiple sclerosis patients.

Prepared libraries of TCR beta cDNA carried unique molecular identifiers. Out of 1 to 10 million T cells, about 520,000 cDNA molecules were generated. TCRdb called the PCR reads again in MiXCR, with one record for every CDR3 protein. The table records about 820,000 distinct CDR3 sequences, 53% of them present only once. V dropped 4 bases and J dropped 2; count of bases not matched to a gene: 8. This CDR3 region has 17 residues. Germline lookup yields CDR1 ENHRY and CDR2 SYGVKD. Remarks on this clonotype: Its antigen is still unknown.

The chain joins TRBV10-3 to TRBJ2-3; 11 bases match TRBD2. The sequence was collected from a girl aged 5-17 years with multiple sclerosis. The specimen sequenced was blood. The CDR3 loop is CAISGTSGRGSTDTQYF. The CDR3 bases are TGTGCCATCAGTGGGACTAGCGGGCGGGGATCCACAGATACGCAGTATTTT.